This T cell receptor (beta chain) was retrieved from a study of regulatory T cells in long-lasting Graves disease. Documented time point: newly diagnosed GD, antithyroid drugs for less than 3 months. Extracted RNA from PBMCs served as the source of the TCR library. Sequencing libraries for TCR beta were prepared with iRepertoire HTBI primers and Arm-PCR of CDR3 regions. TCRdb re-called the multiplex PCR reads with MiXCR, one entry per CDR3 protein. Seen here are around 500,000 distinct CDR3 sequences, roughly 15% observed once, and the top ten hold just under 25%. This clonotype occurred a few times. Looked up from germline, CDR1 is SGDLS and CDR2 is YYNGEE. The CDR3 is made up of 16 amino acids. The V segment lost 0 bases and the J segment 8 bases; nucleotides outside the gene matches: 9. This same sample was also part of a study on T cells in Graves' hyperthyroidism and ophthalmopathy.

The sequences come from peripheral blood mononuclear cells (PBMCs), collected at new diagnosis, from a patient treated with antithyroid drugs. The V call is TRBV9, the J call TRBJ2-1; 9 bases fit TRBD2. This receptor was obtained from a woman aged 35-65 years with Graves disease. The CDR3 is CASSVAPSGGPYEQFF. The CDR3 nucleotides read TGTGCCAGCAGCGTAGCTCCGAGCGGGGGGCCCTATGAGCAGTTCTTC. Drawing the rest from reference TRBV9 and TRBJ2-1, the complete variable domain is DSGVTQTPKHLITATGQRVTLRCSPRSGDLSVYWYQQSLDQGLQFLIQYYNGEERAKGNILERFSAQQFPDLHSELNLSSLELGDSALYFCASSVAPSGGPYEQFFGPGTRLTVL.